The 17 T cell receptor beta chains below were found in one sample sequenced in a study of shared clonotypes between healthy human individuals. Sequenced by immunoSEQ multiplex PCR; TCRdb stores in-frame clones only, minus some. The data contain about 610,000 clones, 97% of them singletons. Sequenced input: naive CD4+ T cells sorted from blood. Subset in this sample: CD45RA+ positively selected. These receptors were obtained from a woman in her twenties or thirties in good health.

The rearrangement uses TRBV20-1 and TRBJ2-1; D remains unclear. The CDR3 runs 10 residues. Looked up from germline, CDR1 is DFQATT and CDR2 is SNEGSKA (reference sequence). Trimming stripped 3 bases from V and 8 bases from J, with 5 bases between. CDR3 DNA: TGCAGTGCTAGCCAGTATGAGCAGTTCTTC. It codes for CSASQYEQFF.

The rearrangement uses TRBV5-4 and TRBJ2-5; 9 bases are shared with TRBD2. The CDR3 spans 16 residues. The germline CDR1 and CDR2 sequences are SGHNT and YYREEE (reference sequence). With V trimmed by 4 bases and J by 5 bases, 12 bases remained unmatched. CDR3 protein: CASSPWVGTSFETQYF. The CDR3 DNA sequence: TGTGCCAGCAGCCCCTGGGTGGGGACTAGCTTTGAGACCCAGTACTTC.

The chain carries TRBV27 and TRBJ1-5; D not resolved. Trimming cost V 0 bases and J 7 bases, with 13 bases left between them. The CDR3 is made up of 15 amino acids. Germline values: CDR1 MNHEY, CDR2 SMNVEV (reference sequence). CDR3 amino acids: CASSLSRGNSQPQHF. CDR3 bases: TGTGCCAGCAGTTTATCGCGGGGAAACTCGCAGCCCCAGCATTTT.

CDR3 residues: CASSKGRGDSYEQYF. In DNA form, the CDR3 reads TGTGCCAGCAGCAAAGGTAGAGGGGACTCCTACGAGCAGTACTTC. This chain links TRBV21-1 with TRBJ2-7. TRBV21-1 is termed a pseudogene. The CDR3 runs 15 residues.

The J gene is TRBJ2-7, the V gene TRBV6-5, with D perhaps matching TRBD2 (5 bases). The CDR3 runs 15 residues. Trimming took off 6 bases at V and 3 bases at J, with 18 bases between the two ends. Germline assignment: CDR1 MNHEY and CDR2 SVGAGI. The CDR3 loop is CASSPITRVHYEQYF. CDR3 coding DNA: TGTGCCAGCAGCCCCATTACTAGAGTTCACTACGAGCAGTACTTC.

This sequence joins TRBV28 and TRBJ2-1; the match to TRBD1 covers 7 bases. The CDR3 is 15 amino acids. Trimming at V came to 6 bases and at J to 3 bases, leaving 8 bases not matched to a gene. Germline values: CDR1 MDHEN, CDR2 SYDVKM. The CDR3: CASRVTGMRYNEQFF. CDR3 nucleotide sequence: TGTGCCAGCAGGGTGACAGGGATGCGCTACAATGAGCAGTTCTTC.

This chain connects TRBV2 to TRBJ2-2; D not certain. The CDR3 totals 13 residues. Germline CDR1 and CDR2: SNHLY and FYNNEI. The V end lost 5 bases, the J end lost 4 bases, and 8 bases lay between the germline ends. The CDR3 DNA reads TGTGCCAGCAGTCGGAGTGGCACCGGGGAGCTGTTTTTT. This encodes CASSRSGTGELFF. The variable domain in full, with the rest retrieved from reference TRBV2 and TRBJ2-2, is EPEVTQTPSHQVTQMGQEVILRCVPISNHLYFYWYRQILGQKVEFLVSFYNNEISEKSEIFDDQFSVERPDGSNFTLKIRSTKLEDSAMYFCASSRSGTGELFFGEGSRLTVL.

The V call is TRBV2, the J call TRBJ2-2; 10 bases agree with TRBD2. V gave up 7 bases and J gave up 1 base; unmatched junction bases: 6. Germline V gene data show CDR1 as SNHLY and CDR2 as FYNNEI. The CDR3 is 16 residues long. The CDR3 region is CASNLAGVRNTGELFF. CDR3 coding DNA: TGTGCCAGCAACCTAGCGGGAGTCAGGAACACCGGGGAGCTGTTTTTT.

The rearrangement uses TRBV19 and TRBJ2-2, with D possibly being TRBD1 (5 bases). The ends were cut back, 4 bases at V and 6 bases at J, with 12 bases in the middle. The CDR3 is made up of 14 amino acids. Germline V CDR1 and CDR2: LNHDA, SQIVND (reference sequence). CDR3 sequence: CASSTGHGSGELFF. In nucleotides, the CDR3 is TGTGCCAGTAGTACAGGGCACGGATCCGGGGAGCTGTTTTTT.

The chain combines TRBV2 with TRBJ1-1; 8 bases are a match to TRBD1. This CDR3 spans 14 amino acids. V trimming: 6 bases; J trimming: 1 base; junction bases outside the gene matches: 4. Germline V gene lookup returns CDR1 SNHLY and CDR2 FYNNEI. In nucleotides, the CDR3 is TGTGCCAGCAGGCCGGGACAGGAGAACACTGAAGCTTTCTTT. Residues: CASRPGQENTEAFF.

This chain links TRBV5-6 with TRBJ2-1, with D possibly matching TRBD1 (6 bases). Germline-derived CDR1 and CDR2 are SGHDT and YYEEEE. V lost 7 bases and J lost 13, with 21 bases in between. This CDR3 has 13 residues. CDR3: CASAGVAKNIQFF. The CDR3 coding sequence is TGTGCCAGCGCAGGGGTAGCCAAAAACATTCAGTTCTTC. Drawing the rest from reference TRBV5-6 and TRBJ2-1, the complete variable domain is DAGVTQSPTHLIKTRGQQVTLRCSPKSGHDTVSWYQQALGQGPQFIFQYYEEEERQRGNFPDRFSGHQFPNYSSELNVNALLLGDSALYLCASAGVAKNIQFFGPGTRLTVL.

CDR3 amino acids: CSVSGPENTGELFF. The CDR3 DNA reads as TGCAGCGTTTCCGGACCGGAGAACACCGGGGAGCTGTTTTTT. The chain carries TRBV29-1 and TRBJ2-2; D ambiguous. The V and J ends lost 5 bases and 1 base respectively, with 11 bases between them. The CDR3 spans 14 residues. Germline CDR1 is SQVTM and CDR2 is ANQGSEA.

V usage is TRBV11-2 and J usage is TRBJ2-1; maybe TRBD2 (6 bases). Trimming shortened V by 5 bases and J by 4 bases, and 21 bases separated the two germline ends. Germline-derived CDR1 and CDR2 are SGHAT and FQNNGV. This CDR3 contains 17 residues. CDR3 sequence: CASSPRGRQRRYNEQFF. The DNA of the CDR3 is TGTGCCAGCAGCCCCCGGGGGAGACAGCGCCGATACAATGAGCAGTTCTTC. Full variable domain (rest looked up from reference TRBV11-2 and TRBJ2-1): EAGVAQSPRYKIIEKRQSVAFWCNPISGHATLYWYQQILGQGPKLLIQFQNNGVVDDSQLPKDRFSAERLKGVDSTLKIQPAKLEDSAVYLCASSPRGRQRRYNEQFFGPGTRLTVL.

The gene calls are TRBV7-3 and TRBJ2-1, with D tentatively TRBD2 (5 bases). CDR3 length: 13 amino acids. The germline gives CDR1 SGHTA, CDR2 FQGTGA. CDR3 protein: CEKPAPRDNEQFF. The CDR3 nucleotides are TGTGAGAAACCAGCTCCGCGGGACAATGAGCAGTTCTTC.

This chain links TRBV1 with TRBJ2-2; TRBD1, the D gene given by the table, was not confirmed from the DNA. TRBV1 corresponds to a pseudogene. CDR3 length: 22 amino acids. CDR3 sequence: CTSSQGTGGAKEEKTNTGELFF. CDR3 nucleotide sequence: TGCACCAGCAGCCAAGGAACAGGGGGCGCTAAAGAAGAAAAGACGAACACCGGGGAGCTGTTTTTT.

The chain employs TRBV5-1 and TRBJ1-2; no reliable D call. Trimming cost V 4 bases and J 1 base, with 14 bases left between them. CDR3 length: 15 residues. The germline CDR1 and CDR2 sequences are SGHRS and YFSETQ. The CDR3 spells CASSPTGRNNYGYTF. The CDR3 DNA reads TGCGCCAGCAGCCCGACGGGAAGAAATAACTATGGCTACACCTTC.

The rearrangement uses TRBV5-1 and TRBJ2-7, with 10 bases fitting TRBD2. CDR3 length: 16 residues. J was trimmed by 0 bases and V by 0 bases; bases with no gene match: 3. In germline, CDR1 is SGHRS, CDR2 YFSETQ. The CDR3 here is CASSLVASGSSYEQYF. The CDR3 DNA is TGCGCCAGCAGCTTGGTGGCTAGCGGGAGCTCCTACGAGCAGTACTTC.